These 5 T cell receptor beta chains originate from one sample sequenced in a study of shared clonotypes between healthy human individuals. Sequenced by immunoSEQ multiplex PCR; TCRdb stores in-frame clones only, minus some. The repertoire has more than 550,000 clones, 90% of them found once; the top ten carry about 34%. Specimen: memory CD8+ T cells from PBMCs. Subset here: CD45RO+ cells pooled with CCR7-negative TemRA cells. The receptors come from a man aged 18-30 years in good health. Some clones in this sample may be carry-over from other donors' samples.

The genes are TRBV19 and TRBJ2-2, with 9 bases lining up with TRBD2. The V segment lost 5 bases and the J segment 1 base; nucleotides outside the gene matches: 11. Germline loops: CDR1 LNHDA, CDR2 SQIVND (reference sequence). CDR3 size: 18 residues. The CDR3 reads CASSPPRGSGRNTGELFF. The CDR3 coding sequence is TGTGCCAGTAGTCCACCCAGGGGTAGCGGGAGGAACACCGGGGAGCTGTTTTTT.

The chain recombines TRBV27 with TRBJ2-7, with 8 bases aligning to TRBD1. This CDR3 has 12 residues. CDR1 and CDR2 (germline): MNHEY, SMNVEV (reference sequence). Unmatched junction bases numbered 4, after V lost 6 bases and J lost 6 bases. The CDR3 bases are TGTGCCAGCAGCGGACAGGGTATCGAGCAGTACTTC. Protein sequence: CASSGQGIEQYF.

The chain uses TRBV2 and TRBJ2-1, with a possible D match to TRBD2 (5 bases). CDR1 is SNHLY and CDR2 is FYNNEI in the germline V gene. The V end lost 0 bases, the J end lost 10 bases, and 13 bases lay between the germline ends. The CDR3 loop spans 14 amino acids. This CDR3 is CASSEAQRGGEQFF. In DNA, the CDR3 is TGTGCCAGCAGTGAAGCTCAAAGAGGCGGGGAGCAGTTCTTC. Based on the CDR3 plus reference TRBV2 and TRBJ2-1, the full variable domain is EPEVTQTPSHQVTQMGQEVILRCVPISNHLYFYWYRQILGQKVEFLVSFYNNEISEKSEIFDDQFSVERPDGSNFTLKIRSTKLEDSAMYFCASSEAQRGGEQFFGPGTRLTVL.

The genes are TRBV6-5 and TRBJ2-7; 7 nucleotides match TRBD1. Losses at the gene ends were 2 bases for V and 2 bases for J; bases not matched to a gene: 6. The CDR3 covers 15 residues. Germline loops: CDR1 MNHEY, CDR2 SVGAGI. As DNA, the CDR3 is TGTGCCAGCAGTTACCCACGACAGGGAACCTACGAGCAGTACTTC. This sequence encodes CASSYPRQGTYEQYF.

The V call is TRBV6-1, the J call TRBJ1-5, with D uncertain. The CDR3 consists of 13 residues. Germline CDR1 is MNHNS and CDR2 is SASEGT. V was shortened by 4 bases and J by 3 bases, with 7 bases between the two germline ends. CDR3 in DNA: TGTGCCAGCAGTGTCTGGTACAATCAGCCCCAGCATTTT. This gives the protein CASSVWYNQPQHF.